This T cell receptor (beta chain) was identified during a study of blood T cells in healthy people across ages (dated by TCRdb to about 2015). Looking at the study overall: In model experiments, template switching captured roughly one uniquely barcoded TCR beta cDNA molecule for every two T cells. The study analyzed two additional independent replicas of 1 million unique cDNA reads from the same blood draw for two donors, one aged 18 to 30 and one aged 80 or older. Four age groups were formed from the donors: young (average roughly 15 years), middle-aged (just under 40), aged (about 62) and long-lived (roughly 81). The study measured age-related changes in TCR beta repertoire diversity using deep sequencing normalized with unique cDNA molecular identifiers. Donors of different ages were randomly distributed across sequencing lanes to avoid experimental bias. Study-level results and caveats: The percentage of naive T cells measured by flow cytometry correlated strongly with observed TCR beta diversity. Estimates of total diversity based on one million sequenced T cells were regarded as lower bounds and as underestimates. Conclusive comparison of naive and antigen-experienced compartments was prevented by the profiling of bulk unsorted PBMCs. Observed TCR beta diversity per million T cells fell roughly linearly with age, and a significant reduction was already apparent by age roughly 40. The CMV infection status of donors was not known, potentially confounding age-related changes in expanded clonotypes. Compared with the aged group, more naive CD4+ T cells, fewer expanded clones and increased TCR diversity were shown by the long-lived group, suggesting age selection.

Systemically healthy Caucasian individuals from Russia, approximately 39 in total and aged roughly 6 to 100 years, were included as donors. Each donor gave about 10 milliliters of peripheral blood, drawn into EDTA-treated Vacutainer tubes. Ficoll-Paque density-gradient centrifugation was used to isolate PBMCs, with at least 6 million obtained per sample. Total RNA was extracted from PBMCs with Trizol reagent, with at least 6 micrograms obtained per sample. For every donor, an aliquot of PBMCs went through flow cytometry to measure the percentages of naive CD45RAhigh/CD27high T cells. This clonotype was counted a few times. The target of this receptor is not known. Base-call qualities are not available, and no considerably larger clone is one nucleotide away. The library came from 5' RACE. Sequencing was carried out with an Illumina HiSeq 2500. A second PCR of 7 to 11 cycles was performed with a sample-barcoded 5' primer and a J-beta primer mix. A unique molecular identifier was introduced onto each TCR beta cDNA molecule by a template-switch 5' adaptor carrying 12 random nucleotides. Each sample yielded at least 2.5 million CDR3-containing paired-end reads. First-strand cDNA was synthesized from all RNA with the Mint cDNA synthesis kit, primed by a TRBC-specific oligonucleotide. Following uracil-DNA glycosylase treatment, all cDNA underwent a first 18-cycle PCR with the universal primers M1SS and BC2_uni_R. Turning to the authors' computational methods: Each sample was normalized by randomly selecting 1 million high-quality reads, each carrying a distinct molecular identifier. Instead of being binned into consensus sequences, reads with shared molecular identifiers were discarded. MiTCR, run with a Q25 quality threshold and the strictest error-elimination algorithm, handled CDR3 identification, clonotype clustering and error correction. A nonparametric unseen species model with Euler transformation was used to estimate lower-bound total TCR beta diversity. Clones were called with MiXCR by TCRdb after fastp trimmed the public reads at Q25, and only in-frame beta chains were retained. A single entry per CDR3 protein holds the most common genes and DNA from its merged rows. These V and J calls rely on TCRdb rather than the paper's analysis. This sample comprises more than 1 million distinct CDR3 sequences, 45% of them detected only once. The ten largest clones add up to approximately 17% of the sample.

The source material was blood. The source is a woman aged 60 to 75 in good health.

The DNA reads TGCAGTGCTAGACATAATCAAGAGACCCAGTACTTC. Its translation is CSARHNQETQYF. In this chain, TRBV20-1 is recombined with TRBJ2-5; no confident D gene assignment can be made. For CDR1 and CDR2, the germline V gene (reference sequence) lists DFQATT and SNEGSKA. Trimming at the junction amounts to 2 bases on V and 2 bases on J, and the germline ends lie 6 bases apart. The CDR3 contains 12 residues, cysteine and phenylalanine counted. Here the CDR3 DNA is all that survives: 36 bases in frame from base 1.